This TCR beta chain appears in the sequencing data of a study of beta chain features in type 1 diabetes. Broader study findings: Patients and controls would share equally any PCR tilt toward shorter templates. The naive, central memory and Treg TCRB repertoires showed an apparent similarity that was greater among patients than among healthy donors.

About this clone: Its antigen is still unknown.

The CDR3 is 11 residues long. CDR1 and CDR2 from the germline V gene are GTSNPN and SVGIG (reference sequence). V was trimmed by 2 bases and J by 3 bases, leaving 3 bases between them. The entirety of the isolated RNA underwent reverse transcription, so expressed TCRB transcripts were sequenced. Approximately 3.6 million reads per sample were averaged for naive, central memory and regulatory samples. Assay used: immunoSEQ multiplex PCR; TCRdb lists only in-frame clones, some missing. The sample has around 430,000 clones, approximately 31% seen once. This TCR derives from a man in his late teens or twenties in good health. The chain joins TRBV30 to TRBJ2-3; D call uncertain. The sample consisted of naive CD4+ T cells from blood. This CDR3 is CAWSWTDTQYF. The CDR3 coding sequence is TGTGCCTGGAGTTGGACAGATACGCAGTATTTT.